The clone carrying this T cell receptor beta chain showed up just a few times. Its antigen is still unknown. Constant-segment primers served in 5'RACE that generated TCR alpha and TCR beta cDNA libraries bearing sample barcodes and UMIs. In TCRdb, the 5' RACE reads were re-called with MiXCR into one record per CDR3 protein. The sample has 350,000 to 450,000 distinct CDR3 sequences; about 15% are singletons. Trimming removed 1 base at V and 4 bases at J, with 9 bases between. This CDR3 has 13 amino acids. Per germline, CDR1 SGDLS and CDR2 YYNGEE. These data are taken from a study of T-cell memory formation after mild COVID-19. Findings and limits, study-wide: Pre-infection memory harbored some responding clones, suggesting cross-reactive memory joined. For contracting clones, CD4+ ones sat mainly in CM and EM, CD8+ in EMRA.

The chain couples TRBV9 to TRBJ2-7, with D unresolved. The specimen sequenced was PBMCs or a T cell subset sorted from them (not recorded which). The sequence derives from a man aged 18 to 30 who had mild COVID-19 (a few samples of this study predate the infection). Cell type and time point are not known. CDR3 residues: CASSVSAEYEQYF. CDR3 nucleotides: TGTGCCAGCAGCGTATCGGCCGAGTACGAGCAGTACTTC.